The T cell receptor beta chain described here comes from a study of CD8 T cells in ankylosing spondylitis. Scientists made TCR beta libraries using quantitative 5'-RACE with molecular barcodes. Each CDR3 protein is one row after TCRdb ran MiXCR on the 5' RACE reads. Among 150,000 to 200,000 distinct CDR3 sequences listed, around a tenth were seen once. Study-wide points: Certain motif variants had earlier been reported in reactive arthritis synovial fluid and blood. Disease-linked clones were reportedly significantly enriched in matched ankylosing spondylitis synovial fluid. CD8+ disease-linked clones were present at relatively low frequencies in blood.

In the case of this clonotype: Antigen specificity is unknown.

What was sequenced was blood, either unsorted or a sorted T cell fraction (not recorded which). This clonotype was sampled from a male donor with ankylosing spondylitis or in good health (not recorded which).

The CDR3 loop is CASSFRTSGGSGANVLTF. Here the CDR3 DNA reads TGCGCCAGCAGTTTCCGGACTAGCGGGGGCTCTGGGGCCAACGTCCTGACTTTC. The rearrangement links TRBV5-1 to TRBJ2-6; 13 nucleotides align to TRBD2. Germline V gives CDR1 SGHRS, CDR2 YFSETQ. J gave up 0 bases and V 5 bases, and 5 bases lay outside the gene matches. This CDR3 has 18 amino acids.